This T cell receptor beta chain was found in a study of cytomegalovirus exposure and HLA in healthy donors. Overall study findings and caveats: Roughly uniform sequencing depth across donors was assumed, possibly incorrectly. Most of the CMV-associated TCR beta chains (in a later analysis) appeared to be HLA-restricted. One variant, a missense change in DCLRE1C, was linked in a later analysis to TCR beta V- and J-gene trimming.

The PCR was carried out with 60 Vbeta primers and 13 Jbeta primers. TCRdb's table, derived via immunoSEQ multiplex PCR, lists solely in-frame clones and lacks some. The sample holds around 180,000 clones, approximately 83% seen once. To note about this clone: Its antigen remains unidentified.

The source is a boy aged 2 to 9 in good health and CMV-seronegative. Sequenced input: PBMCs.

CDR3 coding DNA: TGTGCCAGCAGTTACCAGCAGGGGGAAGAGACCCAGTACTTC. Translation gives CASSYQQGEETQYF. This chain links TRBV6-5 with TRBJ2-5; 7 bases are shared with TRBD1. The V gene's germline CDR1 is MNHEY and CDR2 SVGAGI. The CDR3 covers 14 residues. The V segment lost 2 bases and the J segment 3 bases; nucleotides outside the gene matches: 3.